The clone carrying this T cell receptor beta chain appeared a few times. The antigen remains undetermined. These data belong to a study of OX40 agonist ivuxolimab in advanced cancers. Study as a whole: At doses from 0.01 to 10 mg/kg, patients were given intravenous ivuxolimab every 2 weeks. Patients treated during dose escalation were battling hepatocellular carcinoma, melanoma, renal cell or head and neck cancer. With a range of about 23 to 90, age averaged about 58 years, and 70% to 85% were male.

Points from the study as a whole: Which antigen the expanded peripheral T cells recognized is unknown.

Repertoires were generated with immunoSEQ multiplex PCR, while TCRdb's copy carries only in-frame clones and drops some. The sample contains tens of thousands of clones, around 82% of which appear only once. The sequences come from CD4+ or CD8+ T cells sorted from blood, collected in a trial of the OX40 agonist ivuxolimab. The receptor was derived from an adult with an advanced solid tumor such as melanoma, head and neck, liver or kidney cancer.

This chain's CDR3 is CASSDGGRDNQPQHF. In nucleotides, the CDR3 is TGTGCCAGCAGCGACGGGGGCCGGGACAATCAGCCCCAGCATTTT. The chain joins TRBV7-9 to TRBJ1-5; a possible D gene is TRBD1 (6 bases). The germline V gene encodes CDR1 SEHNR and CDR2 FQNEAQ (reference sequence). The V end lost 5 bases, the J end lost 3 bases, and 14 bases lay between the germline ends. The CDR3 contains 15 residues.